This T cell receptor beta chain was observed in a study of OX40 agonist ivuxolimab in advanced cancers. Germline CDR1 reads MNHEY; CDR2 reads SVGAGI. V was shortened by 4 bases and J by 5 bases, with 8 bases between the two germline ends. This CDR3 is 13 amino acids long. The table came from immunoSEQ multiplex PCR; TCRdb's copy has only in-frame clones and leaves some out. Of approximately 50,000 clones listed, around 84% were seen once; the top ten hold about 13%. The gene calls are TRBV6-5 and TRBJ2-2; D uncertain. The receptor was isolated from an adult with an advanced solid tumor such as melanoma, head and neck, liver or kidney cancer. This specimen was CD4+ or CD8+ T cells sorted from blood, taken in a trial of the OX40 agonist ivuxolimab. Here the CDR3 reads CASSWPGTGELFF. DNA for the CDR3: TGTGCCAGCAGTTGGCCTGGTACCGGGGAGCTGTTTTTT.